These 27 T cell receptor beta chains were sequenced from one sample in a study of identical twins. TCRdb itself ran the 5' RACE reads through MiXCR, one entry per CDR3 protein. The sample has around 680,000 distinct CDR3 sequences, over 8.5% seen once. The sample was also linked to a second study, of yellow fever vaccine responses in identical twins.

The sequenced sample was PBMCs. These receptors all come from a young woman in good health.

Only a few counts were recorded for this clonotype. The J gene is TRBJ2-1, the V gene TRBV7-9; TRBD2 agrees at 11 bases. J gave up 5 bases and V 10 bases, and 7 bases lay outside the gene matches. Germline CDR1 reads SEHNR; CDR2 reads FQNEAQ (reference sequence). The CDR3 has 14 amino acids. The CDR3 nucleotides are TGTGCCATCACTATTAGCGGGAGGGACAATGAGCAGTTCTTC. Protein product: CAITISGRDNEQFF.

This sequence joins TRBV3-1 and TRBJ2-7; TRBD2 matches at 9 bases. Germline assignment: CDR1 LGHDT and CDR2 YNNKEL (reference sequence). CDR3 length equals 16 residues. The trim removed 4 bases at V and 2 bases at J, leaving 9 bases unmatched. The CDR3 coding sequence is TGTGCCAGCAGCCGCGGAATGACTAGCGGACCCTACGAGCAGTACTTC. It translates to CASSRGMTSGPYEQYF.

The chain links TRBV12-3 or TRBV12-4 to TRBJ1-1; D is ambiguous. V lost 3 bases and J lost 4, with 9 bases in between. The CDR3 contains 13 residues. The CDR3 loop is CASSFPVVTEAFF. The CDR3 nucleotides are TGTGCCAGCAGTTTCCCTGTTGTCACTGAAGCTTTCTTT.

The V gene is TRBV5-1, the J gene TRBJ2-1; D gene unclear. The V end lost 0 bases, the J end lost 8 bases, and 12 bases lay between the germline ends. There are 14 residues in the CDR3. Per the germline V gene, CDR1 is SGHRS and CDR2 is YFSETQ. CDR3 nucleotide sequence: TGCGCCAGCAGCTTGGGAGGCCTACGGTATGAGCAGTTCTTC. This codes for CASSLGGLRYEQFF.

This clonotype has a count of ten or more. The chain uses TRBV12-3 or TRBV12-4 and TRBJ2-1, with 7 nucleotides matching TRBD1. The CDR3 consists of 16 residues. Losses at the gene ends were 2 bases for V and 0 bases for J; bases not matched to a gene: 4. CDR3 DNA: TGTGCCAGCAGTTTAACCGGGACAGACTCCTACAATGAGCAGTTCTTC. It specifies CASSLTGTDSYNEQFF.

This clonotype was seen more than once but under ten times. The chain has TRBV20-1 and TRBJ2-3; 8 bases are a match to TRBD2. Per the germline V gene, CDR1 is DFQATT and CDR2 is SNEGSKA (reference sequence). CDR3 size: 14 residues. Germline trimming cut 5 bases from V and 0 bases from J; bases unmatched to any gene: 4. The CDR3 sequence is CSAGREASTDTQYF. DNA for the CDR3: TGCAGTGCTGGGCGGGAGGCGAGCACAGATACGCAGTATTTT.

The sample holds many counts of this clonotype. This chain joins TRBV11-2 and TRBJ2-1; TRBD2 might be the D (7 bases). Germline V gene lookup returns CDR1 SGHAT and CDR2 FQNNGV. Between the trimmed V and J ends, which lost 5 bases and 4 bases, there was a span of 18 bases. CDR3 length: 16 amino acids. CDR3 sequence reads: CASSELRGGTYNEQFF. The CDR3 DNA follows: TGTGCCAGCAGCGAGTTAAGGGGGGGGACTTACAATGAGCAGTTCTTC.

This sequence joins TRBV20-1 and TRBJ2-3; 12 positions match TRBD2. Trimming removed 0 bases from V and 0 bases from J; junction bases left unmatched: 4. Germline V CDR1 and CDR2: DFQATT, SNEGSKA (reference sequence). The CDR3 length is 17 residues. The CDR3 region is CSARDRGTSGSTDTQYF. The CDR3 DNA reads TGCAGTGCTAGAGATAGAGGGACTAGCGGGAGCACAGATACGCAGTATTTT.

This clonotype was picked up a small number of times. The rearrangement uses TRBV4-3 and TRBJ2-1; TRBD2 might be the D (6 bases). The germline V and J ends were trimmed by 3 bases and 8 bases, with 14 bases remaining between them. Germline lookup yields CDR1 LGHNA and CDR2 YSLEER. The CDR3 contains 14 residues. CDR3 DNA: TGCGCCAGCAGCCAGGCCCTACTAGCTGATGAGCAGTTCTTC. As protein: CASSQALLADEQFF.

This clonotype was recorded many times. The chain couples TRBV6-2 or TRBV6-3 to TRBJ1-5, with 7 bases fitting TRBD1. With 2 bases clipped from V and 7 bases from J, the junction kept 8 bases outside the gene matches. Germline V gene sequence: CDR1 MNHEY, CDR2 SVGEGT. The CDR3 has 15 amino acids. Here the CDR3 DNA reads TGTGCCAGCAGTTACAGAACAGGGGCCAACCAGCCCCAGCATTTT. Amino acid sequence: CASSYRTGANQPQHF.

This clonotype was counted many times. The genes are TRBV27 and TRBJ2-1; 8 bases are a match to TRBD1. Germline V lookup: CDR1 MNHEY, CDR2 SMNVEV (reference sequence). CDR3 length: 13 amino acids. Trimming removed 8 bases from V and 2 bases from J; junction bases left unmatched: 2. The CDR3 here is CASGQGPYNEQFF. DNA for the CDR3: TGTGCCAGCGGACAGGGACCCTACAATGAGCAGTTCTTC.

The J gene is TRBJ2-1, the V gene TRBV28; TRBD1 aligns across 9 bases. Trimming took 6 bases from V and 6 from J; bases not matched to a gene: 9. Germline loops: CDR1 MDHEN, CDR2 SYDVKM. The CDR3 consists of 15 residues. The CDR3 is CASRGRDREANEQFF. In DNA, the CDR3 is TGTGCCAGCAGGGGCCGGGACAGGGAAGCCAATGAGCAGTTCTTC. The full variable domain, rest sourced from reference TRBV28 and TRBJ2-1, is DVKVTQSSRYLVKRTGEKVFLECVQDMDHENMFWYRQDPGLGLRLIYFSYDVKMKEKGDIPEGYSVSREKKERFSLILESASTNQTSMYLCASRGRDREANEQFFGPGTRLTVL.

This clonotype showed up just a few times. The gene calls are TRBV6-2 or TRBV6-3 and TRBJ2-3; a possible D gene is TRBD2 (6 bases). The CDR3 covers 11 residues. Per the germline V gene, CDR1 is MNHEY and CDR2 is SVGEGT. V was trimmed by 10 bases and J by 5 bases, leaving 10 bases between them. Here the CDR3 reads CATEAGDTQYF. DNA for the CDR3: TGTGCCACGGAAGCGGGAGATACGCAGTATTTT.

The chain couples TRBV14 to TRBJ2-5; D might be TRBD1 (5 bases). Between the trimmed V and J ends, which lost 3 bases and 5 bases, there was a span of 13 bases. CDR1 is SGHDN, CDR2 FVKESK, per germline. The CDR3 extends over 14 amino acids. Written as DNA, the CDR3 is TGTGCCAGCAGCCACCTCAGGGATCAGGAGACCCAGTACTTC. Translated: CASSHLRDQETQYF.

The sample holds many counts of this clonotype. A junction boundary mismatches the germline segment, possibly from a read error. The chain recombines TRBV7-2 with TRBJ2-3, with 12 bases identical to TRBD2. The germline CDR1 and CDR2 sequences are SGHTA and FQGNSA. The CDR3 totals 14 residues. The CDR3 bases are TGTGCCAGCAGCCTAGCGGGAGGGATGGATACGCAGTATTTT. It yields the protein CASSLAGGMDTQYF.

This clonotype was seen many times. The gene calls are TRBV29-1 and TRBJ2-5, with D possibly being TRBD1 (6 bases). Germline lookup yields CDR1 SQVTM and CDR2 ANQGSEA. V was pared by 6 bases and J by 3 bases, with 11 bases between. The length of the CDR3 is 12 residues. CDR3 nucleotide sequence: TGCAGCGTCAGGGACACCGAAGAGACCCAGTACTTC. It encodes CSVRDTEETQYF.

The gene calls are TRBV6-5 and TRBJ2-7; D is undetermined. This CDR3 contains 14 residues. Germline V gene sequence: CDR1 MNHEY, CDR2 SVGAGI. Trimming took off 2 bases at V and 3 bases at J, with 11 bases between the two ends. The CDR3 DNA sequence: TGTGCCAGCAGTTACAAGGGATCGGTCTACGAGCAGTACTTC. Encoded protein: CASSYKGSVYEQYF.

This clonotype was seen many times. The chain links TRBV29-1 to TRBJ2-5; TRBD2 aligns across 8 bases. The V gene's germline CDR1 is SQVTM and CDR2 ANQGSEA. The CDR3 covers 13 residues. Germline trimming cut 7 bases from V and 2 bases from J; bases unmatched to any gene: 6. Written as DNA, the CDR3 is TGCAGCGCGTTGATAGCGGGGCAAGAGACCCAGTACTTC. It is translated as CSALIAGQETQYF. Supplemented by reference TRBV29-1 and TRBJ2-5, the full variable domain reads SAVISQKPSRDICQRGTSLTIQCQVDSQVTMMFWYRQQPGQSLTLIATANQGSEATYESGFVIDKFPISRPNLTFSTLTVSNMSPEDSSIYLCSALIAGQETQYFGPGTRLLVL.

The chain joins TRBV20-1 to TRBJ2-1; D tentatively fits TRBD1 or TRBD2 (6 bases each). Germline V CDR1 and CDR2: DFQATT, SNEGSKA (reference sequence). The CDR3 covers 16 residues. V was trimmed by 1 base and J by 2 bases, leaving 15 bases between them. The CDR3 loop reads CSARVLGGQPYNEQFF. The CDR3 region has the DNA TGCAGTGCTAGAGTGTTGGGGGGCCAACCCTACAATGAGCAGTTCTTC.

This clonotype was observed at least ten times. This chain joins TRBV7-9 and TRBJ1-2; 10 nucleotides align to TRBD1. Trimming removed 1 base from V and 5 bases from J; junction bases left unmatched: 4. CDR1 SEHNR and CDR2 FQNEAQ come from the germline V gene (reference sequence). CDR3 length equals 15 residues. CDR3 sequence: CASSLEDRGQYGYTF. CDR3 sequence (DNA): TGTGCCAGCAGCTTAGAAGACAGGGGGCAATATGGCTACACCTTC. The variable domain in full, completed from reference TRBV7-9 and TRBJ1-2, reads DTGVSQNPRHKITKRGQNVTFRCDPISEHNRLYWYRQTLGQGPEFLTYFQNEAQLEKSRLLSDRFSAERPKGSFSTLEIQRTEQGDSAMYLCASSLEDRGQYGYTFGSGTRLTVV.

This clonotype was seen only a few times. CDR3 sequence: CASSSWTSGGPSGEQFF. The CDR3, as DNA: TGTGCCAGCAGCTCCTGGACTAGCGGAGGCCCCTCTGGTGAGCAGTTCTTC. J is TRBJ2-1 and V is TRBV11-1; 10 bases map to TRBD2. The germline CDR1 and CDR2 sequences are SGHAT and FQDESV (reference sequence). CDR3 length: 17 residues. The J segment lost 9 bases and the V segment lost 4 bases, leaving 15 bases of the junction unmatched. The full variable domain, rest sourced from reference TRBV11-1 and TRBJ2-1, is EAEVAQSPRYKITEKSQAVAFWCDPISGHATLYWYRQILGQGPELLVQFQDESVVDDSQLPKDRFSAERLKGVDSTLKIQPAELGDSAMYLCASSSWTSGGPSGEQFFGPGTRLTVL.

This clonotype turned up a few times. The chain combines TRBV6-2 or TRBV6-3 with TRBJ1-5; 7 positions agree with TRBD1. Trimming took 4 bases from V and 7 from J; bases not matched to a gene: 16. Per the germline V gene, CDR1 is MNHEY and CDR2 is SVGEGT. The CDR3 is made up of 17 amino acids. The CDR3 nucleotides are TGTGCCAGCAGTTGGGTAGTAGGGACAGAAGTACGGCAGCCCCAGCATTTT. Translated, it gives CASSWVVGTEVRQPQHF.

The table lists this clonotype with many counts. The V and J genes are TRBV12-3 or TRBV12-4 and TRBJ2-5; D is ambiguous. This CDR3 has 13 amino acids. Trimming took 1 base from V and 4 from J, leaving 7 bases between them. The CDR3 loop reads CASSLGDIETQYF. The CDR3, as DNA: TGTGCCAGCAGTTTAGGAGATATAGAGACCCAGTACTTC.

This clonotype was found many times. V gene TRBV2 combines with J gene TRBJ2-1; TRBD2 matches 9 bases. CDR3 size: 15 residues. Germline CDR1 reads SNHLY; CDR2 reads FYNNEI. J gave up 7 bases and V 5 bases, and 9 bases lay outside the gene matches. In nucleotides, the CDR3 is TGTGCCAGCAGTAACATAGCGGGGGAGGCAAATGAGCAGTTCTTC. As protein: CASSNIAGEANEQFF.

This clonotype was seen at least ten times. The chain recombines TRBV12-3 or TRBV12-4 with TRBJ1-5; 7 bases are a match to TRBD1. J was trimmed by 9 bases and V by 3 bases; bases with no gene match: 8. This CDR3 region has 14 residues. CDR3 nucleotides: TGTGCCAGCAGTTTTACAGGGGAGGGAGTGCCCCAGCATTTT. As protein: CASSFTGEGVPQHF.

The rearrangement joins TRBV9 to TRBJ2-3, with TRBD2 matching 13 bases. The V segment lost 3 bases and the J segment 0 bases; nucleotides outside the gene matches: 7. The length of the CDR3 is 18 residues. Germline CDR1 and CDR2: SGDLS and YYNGEE. The CDR3 spells CASSAGTSGVSSTDTQYF. CDR3 nucleotide sequence: TGTGCCAGCAGCGCCGGGACTAGCGGGGTATCTAGCACAGATACGCAGTATTTT.

This clonotype came up a few times. This sequence joins TRBV30 and TRBJ2-5, with D uncertain. CDR1 GTSNPN and CDR2 SVGIG come from the germline V gene (reference sequence). V was pared by 3 bases and J by 3 bases, with 8 bases between. This CDR3 region has 12 residues. The CDR3 sequence: CAWRPAKETQYF. The CDR3 DNA sequence: TGTGCCTGGAGGCCGGCCAAAGAGACCCAGTACTTC.